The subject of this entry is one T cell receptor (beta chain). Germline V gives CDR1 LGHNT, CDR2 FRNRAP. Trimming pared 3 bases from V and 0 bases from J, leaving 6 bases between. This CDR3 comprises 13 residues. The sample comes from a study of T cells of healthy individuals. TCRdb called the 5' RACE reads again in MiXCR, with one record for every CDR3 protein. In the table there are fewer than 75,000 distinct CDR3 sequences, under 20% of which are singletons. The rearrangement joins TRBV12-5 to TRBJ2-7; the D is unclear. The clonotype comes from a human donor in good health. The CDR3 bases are TGTGCTAGTGGTTTTTTCGGCTCCTACGAGCAGTACTTC. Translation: CASGFFGSYEQYF.